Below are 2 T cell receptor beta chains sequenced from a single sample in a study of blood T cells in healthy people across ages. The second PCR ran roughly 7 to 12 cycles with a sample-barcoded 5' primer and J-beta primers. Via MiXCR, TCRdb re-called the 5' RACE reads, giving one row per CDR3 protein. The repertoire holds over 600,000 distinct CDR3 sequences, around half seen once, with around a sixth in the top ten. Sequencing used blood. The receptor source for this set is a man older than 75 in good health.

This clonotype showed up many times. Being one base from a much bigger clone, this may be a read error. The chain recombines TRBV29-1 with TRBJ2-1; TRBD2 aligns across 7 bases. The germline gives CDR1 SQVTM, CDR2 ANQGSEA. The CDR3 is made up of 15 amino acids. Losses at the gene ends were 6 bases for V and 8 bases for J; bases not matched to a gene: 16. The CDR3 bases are TGCAGCGTCGCCGGAGGACGAGCGGGAATCTATGAGCAGTTCTTC. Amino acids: CSVAGGRAGIYEQFF.

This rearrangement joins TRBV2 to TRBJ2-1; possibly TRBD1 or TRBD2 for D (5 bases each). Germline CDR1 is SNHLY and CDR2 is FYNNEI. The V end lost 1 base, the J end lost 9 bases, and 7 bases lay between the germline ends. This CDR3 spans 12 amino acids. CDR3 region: CASSEVGAEQFF. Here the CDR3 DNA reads TGTGCCAGCAGTGAAGTCGGGGCTGAGCAGTTCTTC. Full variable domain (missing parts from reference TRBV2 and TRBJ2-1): EPEVTQTPSHQVTQMGQEVILRCVPISNHLYFYWYRQILGQKVEFLVSFYNNEISEKSEIFDDQFSVERPDGSNFTLKIRSTKLEDSAMYFCASSEVGAEQFFGPGTRLTVL.